Below are 13 T cell receptor beta chains sequenced from a single sample in a study of blood T cell repertoires in COVID-19. Some clones are missing from TCRdb's copy, which holds only in-frame ones; the method was immunoSEQ multiplex PCR. The data hold 150,000 to 200,000 clones, with 70% to 90% observed a single time. The sequenced sample consisted of peripheral blood. Source of these receptors: a man in his forties with acute or convalescent COVID-19.

This chain joins TRBV7-3 and TRBJ2-3; 7 nucleotides agree with TRBD2. The CDR3 covers 16 residues. Unmatched junction bases numbered 8, after V lost 3 bases and J lost 2 bases. CDR1 and CDR2 from the germline V gene are SGHTA and FQGTGA. CDR3 nucleotides: TGTGCCAGCAGCTTCGGTTACAGCGGGAACACAGATACGCAGTATTTT. It is translated as CASSFGYSGNTDTQYF. Full variable domain (rest looked up from reference TRBV7-3 and TRBJ2-3): GAGVSQTPSNKVTEKGKYVELRCDPISGHTALYWYRQSLGQGPEFLIYFQGTGAADDSGLPNDRFFAVRPEGSVSTLKIQRTERGDSAVYLCASSFGYSGNTDTQYFGPGTRLTVL.

This clone showed up just a few times. This chain joins TRBV7-6 and TRBJ1-5; D is unresolved. Germline V gene lookup returns CDR1 SGHVS and CDR2 FNYEAQ. The V end was cut by 1 base, the J end by 2 bases, with 9 bases between. CDR3 size: 15 residues. The CDR3 is CASSLEEGGNQPQHF. The CDR3 DNA is TGTGCCAGCAGCTTAGAGGAAGGAGGCAATCAGCCCCAGCATTTT.

This clone was counted only a few times. This rearrangement joins TRBV15 to TRBJ1-6; weak D call: TRBD1 (5 bases). Looked up from germline, CDR1 is LNHNV and CDR2 is YYDKDF (reference sequence). The V gene lost 0 bases and the J gene lost 4 bases, with 25 bases spanning the gap. This CDR3 spans 21 amino acids. The CDR3 region has the DNA TGTGCCACCAGCAGAGATCTTGCGTGGGGGAGGGCCGCGGGGTATAATTCACCCCTCCACTTT. It specifies CATSRDLAWGRAAGYNSPLHF.

This clone was detected only once. The CDR3 DNA sequence: TGTGCCAGCAGCGCGGACAGCTCCTACGAGCAGTACTTC. Protein: CASSADSSYEQYF. V and J are TRBV28 and TRBJ2-7, with D possibly being TRBD1 (6 bases). The CDR3 spans 13 residues. V dropped 6 bases and J dropped 0 bases, with 9 bases sitting between them. Germline CDR1 and CDR2: MDHEN and SYDVKM.

The chain recombines TRBV29-1 with TRBJ2-1; D is possibly TRBD2 (6 bases). With 7 bases removed from V and 0 bases from J, the gap between germline ends came to 13 bases. The CDR3 length is 14 residues. Germline V lookup: CDR1 SQVTM, CDR2 ANQGSEA. DNA of the CDR3: TGCAGCGCTGGGCGGGGTTACTCCTACAATGAGCAGTTCTTC. This translates into CSAGRGYSYNEQFF.

The J gene is TRBJ2-2, the V gene TRBV21-1; the DNA was not used to check the table's D call, TRBD2. TRBV21-1 is recorded as a pseudogene. This CDR3 is 18 amino acids long. CDR3 nucleotides: TGTGCCAGCAGCAAGTTAGCTAGCGGGGGGGCCCTAACCGGGGAGCTGTTTTTT. Protein sequence: CASSKLASGGALTGELFF.

The rearrangement uses TRBV7-9 and TRBJ1-4, with 8 nucleotides matching TRBD1. This CDR3 comprises 16 residues. CDR1 is SEHNR, CDR2 FQNEAQ, per germline (reference sequence). J lost 0 bases, V lost 5 bases, and 5 bases had no gene match. Here the CDR3 reads CASSPGQGATNEKLFF. The DNA for the CDR3 is TGTGCCAGCAGCCCTGGACAGGGTGCAACTAATGAAAAACTGTTTTTT.

The genes are TRBV9 and TRBJ1-6; D perhaps matches TRBD1 (6 bases). V was trimmed by 4 bases and J by 6 bases, leaving 20 bases between them. From germline, CDR1 is SGDLS and CDR2 YYNGEE. The CDR3 has 17 amino acids. The DNA for the CDR3 is TGTGCCAGCAGCCCAGAACCCAGACAGGTACCTAATTCACCCCTCCACTTT. It codes for CASSPEPRQVPNSPLHF.

The gene calls are TRBV10-2 and TRBJ1-1; D may be TRBD1 (5 bases). Trimming left V 6 bases short and J 0 bases short, with 17 bases between. From germline, CDR1 is WSHSY and CDR2 SAAADI. The CDR3 is 16 amino acids. The CDR3 is CASREVMTVMNTEAFF. DNA for the CDR3: TGCGCCAGCAGGGAAGTGATGACAGTCATGAACACTGAAGCTTTCTTT.

The CDR3 sequence: CASRETGVYTEAFF. CDR3 sequence (DNA): TGTGCCAGTAGGGAAACAGGGGTGTACACTGAAGCTTTCTTT. This chain connects TRBV19 to TRBJ1-1; TRBD1 aligns across 7 bases. Germline V gene data show CDR1 as LNHDA and CDR2 as SQIVND (reference sequence). The CDR3 totals 14 residues. V dropped 6 bases and J dropped 3; count of bases not matched to a gene: 7.

This sequence joins TRBV29-1 and TRBJ2-6, with TRBD2 matching 7 bases. After removal of 4 bases from V and 0 bases from J, the junction contained 0 bases not matched to a gene. The CDR3 is 14 amino acids. The germline V gene has CDR1 SQVTM and CDR2 ANQGSEA. Written as DNA, the CDR3 is TGCAGCGTTGGGGGGGGCTCTGGGGCCAACGTCCTGACTTTC. Translating gives CSVGGGSGANVLTF. Using reference TRBV29-1 and TRBJ2-6 for the parts outside the CDR3, the full variable domain is SAVISQKPSRDICQRGTSLTIQCQVDSQVTMMFWYRQQPGQSLTLIATANQGSEATYESGFVIDKFPISRPNLTFSTLTVSNMSPEDSSIYLCSVGGGSGANVLTFGAGSRLTVL.

J is TRBJ1-4 and V is TRBV19; no clear D. The CDR3 spans 15 residues. Germline-derived CDR1 and CDR2 are LNHDA and SQIVND (reference sequence). The V gene lost 4 bases and the J gene lost 4 bases, with 13 bases spanning the gap. CDR3 amino acids: CASSTRQNNNEKLFF. In DNA form, the CDR3 reads TGTGCCAGTAGTACCCGCCAAAACAATAATGAAAAACTGTTTTTT.

The chain combines TRBV19 with TRBJ1-1, with 8 bases that match TRBD1. The junction had 7 bases not matched to a gene; V was cut back by 6 bases and J by 1 base. The CDR3 sequence is 15 residues long. Germline CDR1 and CDR2: LNHDA and SQIVND (reference sequence). CDR3 loop: CASSPTGTGNTEAFF. The CDR3 bases are TGTGCCAGTAGCCCCACCGGGACAGGGAACACTGAAGCTTTCTTT.